The clone carrying this T cell receptor (beta chain) was detected a few times. The data were taken from a study of memory CD4+ T cells and cytomegalovirus serostatus. The sort gate was single viable CD3+CD4+CD8-CD45RO+ cells for memory CD4+ T cells. The assay was immunoSEQ multiplex PCR, and TCRdb's table has in-frame clones only and misses some. The data contain about 50,000 clones, roughly 73% of them seen just once; the ten biggest clones take up about 0.6%. Germline assignment: CDR1 SGHKS and CDR2 YYEKEE (reference sequence). V lost 0 bases and J 5 bases, leaving 8 bases between the germline ends. CDR3 length: 13 amino acids.

The TCR comes from an adult in good health and CMV-seronegative. The sample taken for sequencing was memory CD4+ T cells from blood. This chain joins TRBV5-5 and TRBJ1-1; possible D gene TRBD1, 6 bases. CDR3 DNA sequence: TGTGCCAGCAGCTTGGCACAGGGAACTGAAGCTTTCTTT. Amino acid sequence: CASSLAQGTEAFF.